A single sample gave rise to the 15 T cell receptor beta chains below, sequenced in a study of human T cells and chemical hapten exposure. TCRdb re-called the RACE reads through MiXCR, storing one row per CDR3 protein. The sample holds roughly 140,000 distinct CDR3 sequences, over 9.5% seen once. Time point noted: patch test 2, 6 weeks after DPC sensitization. Treatment of the sample: therapeutic diphenylcyclopropenone sensitization with weekly scalp DPC. The sample in question was whole blood, obtained in connection with sensitization to the hapten diphenylcyclopropenone (DPC). Receptors originate from a woman between 45 and 65 years old with alopecia areata. Some clones in this sample may be carry-over from other donors' samples.

V usage is TRBV29-1 and J usage is TRBJ2-6; D is ambiguous. Germline assignment: CDR1 SQVTM and CDR2 ANQGSEA. This CDR3 region has 13 residues. V gave up 7 bases and J gave up 0 bases, with 7 bases separating them. The DNA for the CDR3 is TGCAGCGCCGGATTCTCTGGGGCCAACGTCCTGACTTTC. This sequence encodes CSAGFSGANVLTF.

This clonotype was picked up a small number of times. J is TRBJ1-6 and V is TRBV7-2; no firm D call. Germline V gene sequence: CDR1 SGHTA, CDR2 FQGNSA. V gave up 4 bases and J gave up 10 bases, with 11 bases separating them. This CDR3 has 13 residues. The CDR3 DNA sequence: TGTGCCAGCAGCTCTAGGAGTGGGTCACCCCTCCACTTT. Its protein is CASSSRSGSPLHF.

The chain joins TRBV4-2 to TRBJ2-3, with D unclear. Germline CDR1 reads LGHNA; CDR2 reads YNFKEQ. V was clipped by 0 bases and J by 5 bases, with 6 bases between them. This CDR3 is 13 amino acids long. The CDR3 is CASSQDHGDTQYF. CDR3 nucleotides: TGTGCCAGCAGCCAAGATCACGGAGATACGCAGTATTTT.

This chain links TRBV7-3 with TRBJ2-1; D is undetermined. The CDR3 covers 15 residues. Germline V gene sequence: CDR1 SGHTA, CDR2 FQGTGA. With 5 bases removed from V and 4 bases from J, the gap between germline ends came to 15 bases. The CDR3 DNA reads as TGTGCCAGCAGCCCCTTCCGGACCCGTTACAATGAGCAGTTCTTC. This sequence encodes CASSPFRTRYNEQFF. The variable domain in full, with the rest retrieved from reference TRBV7-3 and TRBJ2-1, is GAGVSQTPSNKVTEKGKYVELRCDPISGHTALYWYRQSLGQGPEFLIYFQGTGAADDSGLPNDRFFAVRPEGSVSTLKIQRTERGDSAVYLCASSPFRTRYNEQFFGPGTRLTVL.

This clonotype was detected ten times or more. The chain joins TRBV7-2 to TRBJ1-2; no clear D gene. Germline V CDR1 and CDR2: SGHTA, FQGNSA. The CDR3 totals 14 residues. V lost 2 bases, J lost 0 bases, and 7 bases lay in between. The CDR3 reads CASSLNPANYGYTF. The CDR3 bases are TGTGCCAGCAGCTTAAATCCAGCTAACTATGGCTACACCTTC.

This clonotype was seen only a few times. The DNA of the CDR3 is TGTGCCAGCAGGGAAAGAGGCCAGGGTGGTGGTGAAGCTTTCTTT. Translating gives CASRERGQGGGEAFF. This chain joins TRBV12-3 or TRBV12-4 and TRBJ1-1, with TRBD1 as a possible D gene (5 bases). V gave up 6 bases and J gave up 7 bases, with 21 bases separating them. The CDR3 spans 15 residues.

This clonotype has more than one count but fewer than ten. The chain has TRBV5-1 and TRBJ2-1; 10 bases are a match to TRBD2. The germline V gene encodes CDR1 SGHRS and CDR2 YFSETQ. The CDR3 is 15 amino acids. Losses at the gene ends were 1 base for V and 12 bases for J; bases not matched to a gene: 10. CDR3 sequence reads: CASSLTSGKPDGQFF. The CDR3 DNA is TGCGCCAGCAGCTTGACTAGCGGGAAGCCTGATGGGCAGTTCTTC.

This rearrangement joins TRBV6-2 or TRBV6-3 to TRBJ2-7; 10 nucleotides align to TRBD1. CDR3 length: 11 residues. The trim removed 5 bases at V and 13 bases at J, leaving 5 bases unmatched. The germline V gene has CDR1 MNHEY and CDR2 SVGEGT. CDR3 protein: CASSQGTGAYF. In DNA form, the CDR3 reads TGTGCCAGCAGTCAAGGGACAGGGGCATACTTC.

This clonotype appeared a few times. Here the CDR3 reads CASRTHSIPPSNSPLHF. CDR3 DNA: TGTGCCAGCAGGACGCACTCTATACCCCCCTCTAATTCACCCCTCCACTTT. The rearrangement links TRBV12-3 or TRBV12-4 to TRBJ1-6; D remains unclear. Trimming removed 6 bases from V and 6 bases from J, with 21 bases in between. This CDR3 has 17 residues.

This clonotype was seen at least ten times. This chain uses TRBV20-1 with TRBJ2-7; the D call may be TRBD1 or TRBD2 (5 bases each). In germline, CDR1 is DFQATT, CDR2 SNEGSKA (reference sequence). V was shortened by 5 bases and J by 0 bases, with 14 bases between the two germline ends. The CDR3 length is 14 residues. Here the CDR3 reads CSAWDGLSSYEQYF. Here the CDR3 DNA reads TGCAGTGCTTGGGACGGATTGAGCTCCTACGAGCAGTACTTC.

V is TRBV6-1 and J is TRBJ2-5, with a tentative D call TRBD2 (5 bases). The CDR3 totals 15 residues. Germline V lookup: CDR1 MNHNS, CDR2 SASEGT. V dropped 6 bases and J dropped 2 bases, with 16 bases sitting between them. DNA for the CDR3: TGTGCCAGCAGGCACTATCGGGGTGGGCAAGAGACCCAGTACTTC. This sequence encodes CASRHYRGGQETQYF.

Worth noting for this clonotype: Given a much more abundant clone one base away, this may be a read error. The chain is built from TRBV30 and TRBJ1-3; D possibly corresponds to TRBD1 (6 bases). Germline CDR1 GTSNPN, CDR2 SVGIG (reference sequence). The CDR3 covers 14 residues. The CDR3 here is CAWGGRGSENTLYF. The CDR3 nucleotides read TGTGCCTGGGGGGGCCGGGGCTCTGAAAACACCTTATATTTT. Full variable domain (outside the CDR3, taken from reference TRBV30 and TRBJ1-3): SQTIHQWPATLVQPVGSPLSLECTVEGTSNPNLYWYRQAAGRGLQLLFYSVGIGQISSEVPQNLSASRPQDRQFILSSKKLLLSDSGFYLCAWGGRGSENTLYFGEGSWLTVV.

This clonotype turned up a few times. This rearrangement joins TRBV12-3 or TRBV12-4 to TRBJ1-4, with no clear D. Trimming pared 3 bases from V and 4 bases from J, leaving 9 bases between. The CDR3 totals 14 residues. CDR3 amino acids: CASSFAGINEKLFF. The CDR3 nucleotides are TGTGCCAGCAGTTTCGCGGGAATTAATGAAAAACTGTTTTTT.

The chain joins TRBV7-2 to TRBJ2-1; weak D call: TRBD2 (5 bases). Trimming stripped 7 bases from V and 4 bases from J, with 11 bases between. This CDR3 spans 13 amino acids. The germline CDR1 and CDR2 sequences are SGHTA and FQGNSA. CDR3 loop: CASNPPGYNEQFF. CDR3 DNA: TGTGCCAGCAACCCCCCGGGGTACAATGAGCAGTTCTTC. The variable domain in full, with the rest retrieved from reference TRBV7-2 and TRBJ2-1, is GAGVSQSPSNKVTEKGKDVELRCDPISGHTALYWYRQSLGQGLEFLIYFQGNSAPDKSGLPSDRFSAERTGGSVSTLTIQRTQQEDSAVYLCASNPPGYNEQFFGPGTRLTVL.

J is TRBJ1-2 and V is TRBV4-3; TRBD1 might be the D (6 bases). The V and J ends lost 4 bases and 6 bases respectively, with 18 bases between them. Germline-derived CDR1 and CDR2 are LGHNA and YSLEER. The CDR3 spans 15 residues. CDR3 DNA sequence: TGCGCCAGCAGCCGAAGCGGGACGGGGGGCGATGGCTACACCTTC. Translated: CASSRSGTGGDGYTF.